This TCR beta chain was captured by sequencing in a study of T cell responses to AZD1222 COVID-19 vaccine. The method was immunoSEQ multiplex PCR; TCRdb's version includes in-frame clones alone and lacks a portion of them. The table records 90,000 to 120,000 clones, more than 70% of them present only once. The CDR3 is 13 amino acids. V was clipped by 7 bases and J by 6 bases, with 16 bases between them. Germline V gene lookup returns CDR1 KGHSH and CDR2 LQKENI. The TCR originated in an adult in good health. The chain has TRBV18 and TRBJ2-7, with D possibly matching TRBD2 (7 bases). Source: peripheral blood, taken on day 0 of AZD1222 vaccination. CDR3 sequence reads: CASWGGEGTEQYF. CDR3 bases: TGTGCCAGCTGGGGGGGCGAAGGTACCGAGCAGTACTTC.